The following is a TCR beta chain sequence with its context. The data originate from a study of blood T cell repertoires in COVID-19. Across the study: Sources were T cells, B-cell-depleted T cells, or PBMCs; the material itself was cDNA or gDNA.

Seattle-derived patients entered the study during active infection and were followed longitudinally. In the original processing: Reference gene primers were amplified, and this amplification served to estimate nucleated cell counts. Sequenced by immunoSEQ multiplex PCR; TCRdb stores in-frame clones only, minus some. The DNA gave D and trimming, while V, J and clone size come from that table. The sample carries 390,000 or so clones, roughly 90% recorded once. Trimming at V came to 1 base and at J to 4 bases, leaving 7 bases not matched to a gene. Looked up from germline, CDR1 is LGHDT and CDR2 is YNNKEL (reference sequence). The CDR3 loop spans 15 amino acids.

Sequenced input: peripheral blood. The chain carries TRBV3-1 (or the pseudogene TRBV3-2) and TRBJ2-7; 7 nucleotides line up with TRBD2. This TCR derives from a woman aged 30 to 39 with COVID-19, enrolled during active disease. The CDR3 reads CASSQGGGGPYEQYV. As DNA, the CDR3 is TGTGCCAGCAGCCAAGGCGGCGGGGGACCGTACGAGCAGTACGTC.